This T cell receptor beta chain was documented in a study of CXCR3-negative and CXCR3-positive naive CD8 T cells. The study's findings and limits: The TRB CDR3s that CXCR3-positive naive cells carried were more hydrophobic than those of CXCR3-negative naive cells.

UMI-labeled TRB cDNA libraries were prepared by 5' RACE. TCRdb reprocessed the 5' RACE reads and keeps a single row for each CDR3 protein, giving no DNA. This repertoire includes about 150,000 distinct CDR3 sequences. In regard to this clonotype: Its antigen is as yet unknown.

CDR3 length: 13 residues. Germline-derived CDR1 and CDR2 are SGHVS and FQNEAQ. The rearrangement links TRBV7-8 to TRBJ2-7. The TCR sequence derives from a human donor in good health. Some clones in this sample may be carry-over from other donors' samples. The sequenced sample consisted of naive CXCR3+ CD8+ T cells from blood. Specified subset: CD45RO-CCR7+CD27+CD95- naive CD8+ T cells expressing CXCR3 (TNR3+). The CDR3 reads CASSRRKGTEQYF.